The next 19 T cell receptor beta chains were all read from a single sample in a study of T cell changes during pregnancy in multiple sclerosis. Profiled with immunoSEQ multiplex PCR; TCRdb holds only in-frame clones, not every one. The sample contains 91,000 or so clones, 80% to 95% of which appear only once. The sequencing here drew on peripheral blood, taken after pregnancy. The source is a female donor with multiple sclerosis, enrolled in a pregnancy study.

The genes are TRBV4-3 and TRBJ2-3; tentative D call: TRBD1 (6 bases). The CDR3 extends over 16 amino acids. The germline V gene has CDR1 LGHNA and CDR2 YSLEER. V shed 1 base and J shed 0 bases, with 11 bases lying between them. The CDR3: CASSQVGTYSTDTQYF. As DNA, the CDR3 is TGCGCCAGCAGCCAAGTGGGGACATACAGCACAGATACGCAGTATTTT.

V gene TRBV28 combines with J gene TRBJ1-3, with TRBD1 as a possible D gene (5 bases). Germline V CDR1 and CDR2: MDHEN, SYDVKM. Trimming pared 3 bases from V and 0 bases from J, leaving 15 bases between. This CDR3 has 17 residues. The CDR3 DNA reads as TGTGCCAGCAGTTTTCAATATTGGGGGGACTCTGGAAACACCATATATTTT. It specifies CASSFQYWGDSGNTIYF.

The chain links TRBV6-1 to TRBJ2-1, with 12 bases lining up with TRBD2. Per the germline V gene, CDR1 is MNHNS and CDR2 is SASEGT. J gave up 1 base and V 2 bases, and 9 bases lay outside the gene matches. CDR3 length equals 19 residues. This CDR3 reads CASSEWGLAGGLSYNEQFF. DNA for the CDR3: TGTGCCAGCAGTGAATGGGGGCTAGCGGGAGGGCTATCCTACAATGAGCAGTTCTTC.

The rearrangement links TRBV25-1 to TRBJ1-5; TRBD1 matches 11 bases. Looked up from germline, CDR1 is MGHDK and CDR2 is SYGVNS. V dropped 6 bases and J dropped 4; count of bases not matched to a gene: 2. This CDR3 spans 14 amino acids. The CDR3 DNA sequence: TGTGCCAGCAGCCGGGACAGGGGGAATCAGCCCCAGCATTTT. This sequence encodes CASSRDRGNQPQHF.

The gene calls are TRBV7-3 and TRBJ2-1, with TRBD2 as a possible D gene (5 bases). Per the germline V gene, CDR1 is SGHTA and CDR2 is FQGTGA. Deletions cut 5 bases from V and 9 bases from J, with 11 bases between. This CDR3 contains 12 residues. DNA of the CDR3: TGTGCCAGCAGCCCGAACGGGGTTGAGCAGTTCTTC. Translating it yields CASSPNGVEQFF.

The V call is TRBV4-3, the J call TRBJ1-1, with 8 bases identical to TRBD1. Germline V gives CDR1 LGHNA, CDR2 YSLEER. CDR3 length: 15 residues. J lost 0 bases, V lost 2 bases, and 2 bases had no gene match. The DNA for the CDR3 is TGCGCCAGCAGCCAACCGGGACAGGTGAACACTGAAGCTTTCTTT. Its protein product is CASSQPGQVNTEAFF.

A few counts support this clone. The chain is built from TRBV6-1 and TRBJ2-3; a possible D gene is TRBD1 (5 bases). Germline loops: CDR1 MNHNS, CDR2 SASEGT. Trimming took 4 bases from V and 1 from J, leaving 12 bases between them. CDR3 length equals 15 residues. The CDR3, as DNA: TGTGCCAGCAGTGTGGACATTTCAGGCACAGATACGCAGTATTTT. This translates into CASSVDISGTDTQYF.

The chain is built from TRBV7-2 and TRBJ2-7, with 7 bases identical to TRBD1. Germline V gives CDR1 SGHTA, CDR2 FQGNSA. Trimming at V came to 5 bases and at J to 6 bases, leaving 10 bases not matched to a gene. The CDR3 covers 14 residues. The CDR3 nucleotides are TGTGCCAGCAGCATATTGACAGGGAATGGCGAGCAGTACTTC. Residues: CASSILTGNGEQYF.

This chain joins TRBV11-3 and TRBJ2-3; D might be TRBD2 (6 bases). V lost 3 bases to trimming and J lost 2 bases, with 12 bases between them. Per the germline V gene, CDR1 is SGHNT and CDR2 is YENEEA. CDR3 length: 15 amino acids. As DNA, the CDR3 is TGTGCCAGCAGCTTCCGCGGGGTGGACACAGATACGCAGTATTTT. It is translated as CASSFRGVDTDTQYF.

This clone was detected once. The genes are TRBV19 and TRBJ1-1, with no clear D. The germline V and J ends were trimmed by 1 base and 2 bases, with 5 bases remaining between them. CDR3 length equals 13 residues. Germline-derived CDR1 and CDR2 are LNHDA and SQIVND (reference sequence). The CDR3 sequence is CASSIGTNTEAFF. The CDR3 DNA sequence: TGTGCCAGTAGTATAGGAACAAACACTGAAGCTTTCTTT.

This clone was picked up one time. This chain joins TRBV5-1 and TRBJ2-7; D unresolved. Germline V gives CDR1 SGHRS, CDR2 YFSETQ. This CDR3 contains 14 residues. The V gene lost 0 bases and the J gene lost 0 bases, with 7 bases spanning the gap. The CDR3 DNA is TGCGCCAGCAGCTTGGTGCCAGACTCCTACGAGCAGTACTTC. The encoded protein is CASSLVPDSYEQYF. Full variable domain (remainder filled in from reference TRBV5-1 and TRBJ2-7): KAGVTQTPRYLIKTRGQQVTLSCSPISGHRSVSWYQQTPGQGLQFLFEYFSETQRNKGNFPGRFSGRQFSNSRSEMNVSTLELGDSALYLCASSLVPDSYEQYFGPGTRLTVT.

This clone was picked up one time. The genes are TRBV25-1 and TRBJ2-7, with TRBD1 identical over 7 bases. Germline CDR1 and CDR2: MGHDK and SYGVNS. The CDR3 runs 14 residues. V dropped 5 bases and J dropped 3; count of bases not matched to a gene: 7. DNA for the CDR3: TGTGCCAGCAGTCCGCGACAGGGCAGCTACGAGCAGTACTTC. This gives the protein CASSPRQGSYEQYF.

The J gene is TRBJ1-3, the V gene TRBV5-1; D is uncertain. Trimming shortened V by 1 base and J by 0 bases, and 14 bases separated the two germline ends. Per germline, CDR1 SGHRS and CDR2 YFSETQ. The CDR3 extends over 17 amino acids. The CDR3 region has the DNA TGCGCCAGCAGCTTGTCCCCGGGATCGAGCTCTGGAAACACCATATATTTT. It specifies CASSLSPGSSSGNTIYF.

This clone has just one count. The chain uses TRBV11-2 and TRBJ2-7; no definite D call. CDR1 and CDR2 from the germline V gene are SGHAT and FQNNGV. The V end was cut by 3 bases, the J end by 0 bases, with 9 bases between. The CDR3 is 14 residues long. CDR3 sequence reads: CASSFSGSSYEQYF. CDR3 nucleotide sequence: TGTGCCAGCAGCTTCTCAGGAAGCTCCTACGAGCAGTACTTC.

This clone was recorded once. This chain links TRBV27 with TRBJ2-7; 9 bases align to TRBD2. This CDR3 spans 14 amino acids. Germline V CDR1 and CDR2: MNHEY, SMNVEV (reference sequence). V lost 3 bases and J lost 4; bases outside the gene matches: 4. The CDR3 DNA reads TGTGCCAGCAGTTTGAGTAGCGGGAGATACGAGCAGTACTTC. Its translation is CASSLSSGRYEQYF.

This rearrangement joins TRBV9 to TRBJ2-7, with 12 bases that match TRBD2. CDR1 and CDR2 (germline): SGDLS, YYNGEE. V was clipped by 3 bases and J by 4 bases; unmatched bases: 2. This CDR3 region has 14 residues. This CDR3 is CASSATSGSYEQYF. The CDR3 DNA is TGTGCCAGCAGCGCGACTAGCGGGAGTTACGAGCAGTACTTC.

The chain combines TRBV25-1 with TRBJ2-7; 10 nucleotides line up with TRBD1. V lost 6 bases, J lost 4 bases, and 3 bases stayed unmatched. The germline V gene encodes CDR1 MGHDK and CDR2 SYGVNS. CDR3 length: 13 amino acids. The CDR3 here is CASSRDRGYEQYF. The CDR3 bases are TGTGCCAGCAGCCGGGACAGGGGTTACGAGCAGTACTTC.

The rearrangement links TRBV6-5 to TRBJ1-1, with D tentatively TRBD1 (5 bases). The CDR3 sequence is 14 residues long. The V gene lost 1 base and the J gene lost 4 bases, with 10 bases spanning the gap. In germline, CDR1 is MNHEY, CDR2 SVGAGI. The CDR3 DNA reads TGTGCCAGCAGTTACTTATACGGGGGCACTGAAGCTTTCTTT. Amino acid sequence: CASSYLYGGTEAFF.

The chain joins TRBV28 to TRBJ2-7, with a weak D call TRBD2 (6 bases). V was clipped by 5 bases and J by 7 bases, with 9 bases between them. This CDR3 region has 11 residues. Germline CDR1 and CDR2: MDHEN and SYDVKM. CDR3 region: CASSPEGEQYF. The CDR3 DNA sequence: TGTGCCAGCAGTCCGGAGGGGGAGCAGTACTTC.